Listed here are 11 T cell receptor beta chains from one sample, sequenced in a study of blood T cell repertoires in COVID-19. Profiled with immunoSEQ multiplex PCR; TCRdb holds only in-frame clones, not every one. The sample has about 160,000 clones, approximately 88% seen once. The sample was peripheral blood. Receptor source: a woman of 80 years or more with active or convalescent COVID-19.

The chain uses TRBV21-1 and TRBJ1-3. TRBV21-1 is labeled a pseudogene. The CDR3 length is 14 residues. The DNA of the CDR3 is TGTGCCACTAGCGAGGGCGGGTCTGGAAACACCATATATTTT. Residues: CATSEGGSGNTIYF.

The CDR3 loop reads CASSLGLAVGELFF. CDR3 DNA: TGTGCCAGCAGCCTGGGACTAGCGGTCGGGGAGCTGTTTTTT. The rearrangement uses TRBV14 and TRBJ2-2; 11 positions match TRBD2. Germline V gives CDR1 SGHDN, CDR2 FVKESK. Trimming cost V 4 bases and J 7 bases; bases outside gene matches: 2. This CDR3 is built from 14 residues.

The CDR3 coding sequence is TGTGCCAGCAGCTTAGAACGGAGCTCTGGAAACACCATATATTTT. Translated, it gives CASSLERSSGNTIYF. This chain joins TRBV7-2 and TRBJ1-3; D uncertain. CDR3 length equals 15 residues. Deletions cut 1 base from V and 0 bases from J, with 7 bases between. Per the germline V gene, CDR1 is SGHTA and CDR2 is FQGNSA. The entire variable domain, with the rest obtained from reference TRBV7-2 and TRBJ1-3, is as follows: GAGVSQSPSNKVTEKGKDVELRCDPISGHTALYWYRQSLGQGLEFLIYFQGNSAPDKSGLPSDRFSAERTGGSVSTLTIQRTQQEDSAVYLCASSLERSSGNTIYFGEGSWLTVV.

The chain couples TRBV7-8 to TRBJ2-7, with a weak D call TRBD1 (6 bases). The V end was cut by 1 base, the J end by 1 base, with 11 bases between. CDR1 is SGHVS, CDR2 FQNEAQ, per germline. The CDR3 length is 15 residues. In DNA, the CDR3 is TGTGCCAGCAGCTTAGTACAGGGTGAGTCCTACGAGCAGTACTTC. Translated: CASSLVQGESYEQYF. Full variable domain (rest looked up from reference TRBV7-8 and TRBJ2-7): GAGVSQSPRYKVAKRGQDVALRCDPISGHVSLFWYQQALGQGPEFLTYFQNEAQLDKSGLPSDRFFAERPEGSVSTLKIQRTQQEDSAVYLCASSLVQGESYEQYFGPGTRLTVT.

CDR3 loop: CATSRERRMAFF. The CDR3 DNA follows: TGTGCCACCAGCAGAGAGAGGAGGATGGCTTTCTTT. This chain links TRBV15 with TRBJ1-1, with D unresolved. Trimming stripped 0 bases from V and 11 bases from J, with 10 bases between. The CDR3 consists of 12 residues. From germline, CDR1 is LNHNV and CDR2 YYDKDF (reference sequence).

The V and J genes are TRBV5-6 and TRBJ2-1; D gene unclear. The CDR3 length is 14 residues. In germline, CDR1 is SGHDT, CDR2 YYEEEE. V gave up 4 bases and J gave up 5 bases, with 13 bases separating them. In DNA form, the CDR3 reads TGTGCCAGCAGCCTTTCTGCTAGTGACAATGAGCAGTTCTTC. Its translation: CASSLSASDNEQFF.

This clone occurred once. CDR3 in amino acids: CASSLAFTRTDTQYF. The CDR3 nucleotides read TGCGCCAGCAGCTTGGCCTTTACTAGGACAGATACGCAGTATTTT. This rearrangement joins TRBV5-1 to TRBJ2-3, with D possibly TRBD2 on 5 matching bases. CDR3 length: 15 amino acids. The V gene lost 0 bases and the J gene lost 3 bases, with 11 bases spanning the gap. The germline CDR1 and CDR2 sequences are SGHRS and YFSETQ.

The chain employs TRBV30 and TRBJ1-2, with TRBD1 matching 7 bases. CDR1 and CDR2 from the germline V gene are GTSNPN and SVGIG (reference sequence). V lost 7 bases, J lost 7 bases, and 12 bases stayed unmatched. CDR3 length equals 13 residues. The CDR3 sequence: CASPGGSWGGYTF. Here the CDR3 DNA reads TGTGCCTCCCCAGGGGGATCGTGGGGTGGCTACACCTTC.

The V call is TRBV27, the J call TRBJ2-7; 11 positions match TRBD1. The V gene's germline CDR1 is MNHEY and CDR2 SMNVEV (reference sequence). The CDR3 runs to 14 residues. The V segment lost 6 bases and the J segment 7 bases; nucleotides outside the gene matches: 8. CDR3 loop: CASSTGTGGREQYF. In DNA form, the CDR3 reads TGTGCCAGCAGCACCGGGACAGGGGGTCGGGAGCAGTACTTC.

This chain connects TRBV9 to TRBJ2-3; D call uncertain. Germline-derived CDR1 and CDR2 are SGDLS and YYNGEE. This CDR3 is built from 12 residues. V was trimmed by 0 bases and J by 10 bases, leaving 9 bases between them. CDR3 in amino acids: CASSVEDEAQYF. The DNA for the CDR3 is TGTGCCAGCAGCGTAGAGGATGAGGCGCAGTATTTT.

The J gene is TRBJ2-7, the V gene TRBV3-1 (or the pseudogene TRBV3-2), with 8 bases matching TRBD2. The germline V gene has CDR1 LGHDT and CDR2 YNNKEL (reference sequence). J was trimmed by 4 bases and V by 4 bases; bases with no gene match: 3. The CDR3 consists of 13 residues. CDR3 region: CASSPGRVYEQYF. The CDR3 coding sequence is TGTGCCAGCAGCCCCGGGAGGGTGTACGAGCAGTACTTC.